The sample holds many counts of the clone carrying this T cell receptor (beta chain). The antigen remains unidentified. The entry originates in a study of T cells in Graves' hyperthyroidism and ophthalmopathy. Study-level points and caveats: By a 13 V-J model, ophthalmopathy was set apart from stable hyperthyroidism. Peripheral blood also featured most of the thyroid clonotypes expanded above 0.001.

Uncontrolled infection, other autoimmune disease, pregnancy or lactation excluded patients. PBMCs were collected from a roughly 9.7 ml volume of fresh peripheral blood. TCR beta CDR3 regions were amplified from RNA transcripts. The TCR CDR3 was amplified in a first-round RT-PCR using the HTBI primer set. TCRdb itself ran the multiplex PCR reads through MiXCR, one entry per CDR3 protein. This sample has 500,000 or so distinct CDR3 sequences; 17% occur once, and the top ten carry approximately 15%. This receptor was taken from a woman under 30 with Graves' ophthalmopathy. Sample: blood.

The CDR3 sequence is CASSLASSYNEQFF. CDR3 nucleotides: TGTGCCAGCAGTTTGGCAAGCTCCTACAATGAGCAGTTCTTC. The V call is TRBV28, the J call TRBJ2-1; D gene unclear. Germline CDR1 reads MDHEN; CDR2 reads SYDVKM. Trimming removed 3 bases at V and 0 bases at J, with 6 bases between. The CDR3 contains 14 residues.